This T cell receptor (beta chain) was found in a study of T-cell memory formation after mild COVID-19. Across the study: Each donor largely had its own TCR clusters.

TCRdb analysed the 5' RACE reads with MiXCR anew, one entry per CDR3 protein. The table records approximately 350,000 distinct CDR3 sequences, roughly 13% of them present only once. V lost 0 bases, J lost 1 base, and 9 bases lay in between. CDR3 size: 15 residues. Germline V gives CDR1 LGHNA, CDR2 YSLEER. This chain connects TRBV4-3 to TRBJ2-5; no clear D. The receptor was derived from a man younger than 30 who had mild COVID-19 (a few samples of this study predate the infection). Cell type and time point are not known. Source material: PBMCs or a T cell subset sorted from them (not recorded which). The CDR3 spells CASSQDKAIQETQYF. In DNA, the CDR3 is TGCGCCAGCAGCCAAGATAAGGCGATCCAAGAGACCCAGTACTTC.